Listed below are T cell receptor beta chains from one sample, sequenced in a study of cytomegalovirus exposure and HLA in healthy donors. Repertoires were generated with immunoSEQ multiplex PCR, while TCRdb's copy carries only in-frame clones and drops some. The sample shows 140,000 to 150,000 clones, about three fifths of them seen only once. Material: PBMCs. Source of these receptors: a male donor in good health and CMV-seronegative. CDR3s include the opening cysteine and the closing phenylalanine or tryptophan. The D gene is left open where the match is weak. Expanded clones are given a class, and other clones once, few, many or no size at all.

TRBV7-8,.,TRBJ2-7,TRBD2,TGTGCTATCGTAAGCGGGGGGACCTACGAGCAGTACTTC,CAIVSGGTYEQYF
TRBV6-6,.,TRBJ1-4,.,TGTGCCAGCAGTCGAAGTACAGGGTATAATGAAAAACTGTTTTTT,CASSRSTGYNEKLFF
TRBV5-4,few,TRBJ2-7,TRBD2,TGTGCCAGCAGCTTTGGGCGGGGGGCCTACGAGCAGTACTTC,CASSFGRGAYEQYF
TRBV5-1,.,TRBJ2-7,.,TGCGCCAGCAGCCCCCAAAGGACGCCCGGGAGTGCCGAGCAGTACTTC,CASSPQRTPGSAEQYF
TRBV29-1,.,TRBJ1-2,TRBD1,TGCAGCGCTGGAGGACAGGCAGCATATGGCTACACCTTC,CSAGGQAAYGYTF
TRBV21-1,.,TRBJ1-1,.,TGTGCCAGCAGCAAAGGGGGACAGGGGGCGGCTGAAGCTTTCTTT,CASSKGGQGAAEAFF
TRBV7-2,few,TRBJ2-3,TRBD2,TGTGCCAGCAGCTTAGTGGCGGGGGGTGGAGATACGCAGTATTTT,CASSLVAGGGDTQYF
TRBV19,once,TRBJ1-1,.,TGTGCCAGTAGTCCAGGGCCCTTGGCTGAAGCTTTCTTT,CASSPGPLAEAFF
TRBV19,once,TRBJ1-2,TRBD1,TGTGCCAGTAGTATAAACAGGGGTGACTATGGCTACACCTTC,CASSINRGDYGYTF
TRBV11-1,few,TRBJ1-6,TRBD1,TGTGCCAGCAGCTTTGCAGGGGGCTCCAATTCACCCCTCCACTTT,CASSFAGGSNSPLHF